The sequence of this T cell receptor (beta chain) was determined in a study of regulatory T cells in long-lasting Graves disease. General observations from the study: Newly diagnosed disease favored TRBV20-1 and TRBJ2-1 over persistent disease.

The time point was: newly diagnosed GD, antithyroid drugs for less than 3 months. RNA isolated from PBMCs was used to make the TCR library. Arm-PCR of CDR3 regions and iRepertoire HTBI primers were used to build TCR beta libraries. TCRdb re-called the multiplex PCR reads through MiXCR, storing one row per CDR3 protein. The table lists under 250,000 distinct CDR3 sequences, around 21% of them singletons, with roughly 13% in the top ten. Many counts were recorded for this clonotype. No antigen is known for it. CDR1 is DFQATT and CDR2 is SNEGSKA in the germline V gene (reference sequence). The CDR3 sequence is 20 residues long. The V and J ends lost 5 bases and 3 bases, in that order; junction bases with no gene match: 14.

The chain recombines TRBV20-1 with TRBJ2-6, with 15 positions matching TRBD2. Sequencing used peripheral blood mononuclear cells (PBMCs), obtained at new diagnosis, from a patient treated with antithyroid drugs. This sequence originates from a female donor with Graves disease. CDR3 loop: CSADSGTSGRSGGGANVLTF. The CDR3 DNA reads TGCAGTGCTGACTCCGGGACTAGCGGGAGGTCTGGAGGTGGGGCCAACGTCCTGACTTTC.